Shown below are 17 T cell receptor beta chains from a single sample sequenced in a study of blood T cells in healthy people across ages. The use of a sample-barcoded 5' primer and a J-beta primer mix characterized a second PCR of roughly 6 to 11 cycles. TCRdb processed the 5' RACE reads anew with MiXCR; each CDR3 protein has one entry. The table has hundreds of thousands of distinct CDR3 sequences, roughly 50% seen once. The sample consisted of blood. The source is a man younger than 40 in good health.

The chain carries TRBV20-1 and TRBJ2-3; 9 bases are a match to TRBD1. The V gene end was trimmed by 5 bases and the J gene end by 5 bases; junction bases not matched to a gene: 5. The germline V gene has CDR1 DFQATT and CDR2 SNEGSKA (reference sequence). The CDR3 runs to 13 residues. The CDR3 protein is CSAPGTGRDTQYF. CDR3 sequence (DNA): TGCAGTGCTCCAGGGACAGGGAGAGATACGCAGTATTTT.

In the case of this clonotype: The junction shows a germline mismatch at one end, possibly a read error. This chain connects TRBV9 to TRBJ2-3; D not resolved. CDR1 is SGDLS and CDR2 is YYNGEE in the germline V gene. CDR3 length: 13 residues. DNA for the CDR3: TGTGCCAGCAGTGTAGAAGGATGGGATACGCAGTATTTT. This gives the protein CASSVEGWDTQYF.

J is TRBJ2-6 and V is TRBV18; TRBD1 agrees at 8 bases. V trimming: 3 bases; J trimming: 3 bases; junction bases outside the gene matches: 10. From germline, CDR1 is KGHSH and CDR2 LQKENI. The CDR3 is 18 residues long. The CDR3 DNA sequence: TGTGCCAGCTCACCCCGGACAGGGAGGAACAGTGGGGCCAACGTCCTGACTTTC. Residues: CASSPRTGRNSGANVLTF.

In its sample, this clonotype was seen once. The genes are TRBV20-1 and TRBJ2-7, with TRBD2 identical over 15 bases. The length of the CDR3 is 15 residues. The V and J ends lost 4 bases and 3 bases, in that order; junction bases with no gene match: 4. In germline, CDR1 is DFQATT, CDR2 SNEGSKA (reference sequence). DNA for the CDR3: TGCAGTGCTAAAGGGACTAGCGGGGGGAGCTACGAGCAGTACTTC. Protein sequence: CSAKGTSGGSYEQYF.

This clonotype is a singleton in its sample. CDR3 loop: CASSPDRVGIYGYTF. The CDR3 DNA reads as TGTGCCAGCAGCCCAGACAGGGTGGGGATCTATGGCTACACCTTC. The chain uses TRBV27 and TRBJ1-2; 7 bases align to TRBD1. The germline V gene encodes CDR1 MNHEY and CDR2 SMNVEV (reference sequence). V shed 6 bases and J 4 bases; nucleotides not matched to a gene: 11. The CDR3 runs 15 residues.

V is TRBV4-2 and J is TRBJ2-5; 9 bases align to TRBD1. V trimming: 2 bases; J trimming: 5 bases; junction bases outside the gene matches: 15. This CDR3 has 18 amino acids. CDR1 and CDR2 (germline): LGHNA, YNFKEQ. CDR3: CASSQHRQLGTGKETQYF. Written as DNA, the CDR3 is TGTGCCAGCAGCCAACATAGGCAACTCGGGACAGGGAAGGAGACCCAGTACTTC.

J is TRBJ2-7 and V is TRBV20-1; D gene ambiguous. This CDR3 has 12 residues. V lost 6 bases and J lost 3, with 12 bases in between. Germline CDR1 DFQATT, CDR2 SNEGSKA (reference sequence). Here the CDR3 DNA reads TGCAGTGCCATGACCCCCGGCTACGAGCAGTACTTC. It translates to CSAMTPGYEQYF.

This clonotype occurred once. A read error may produce the germline difference seen at one junction end. The rearrangement links TRBV4-1 to TRBJ1-5; D call uncertain. This CDR3 spans 13 amino acids. Germline V gene sequence: CDR1 MGHRA, CDR2 YSYEKL. CDR3 DNA sequence: TGCGCCTGCAGCCCCGGGAGTGAGCAGCCCCAGCATTTT. Translated, it gives CACSPGSEQPQHF.

The chain recombines TRBV29-1 with TRBJ1-2, with 7 positions matching TRBD1. With 4 bases clipped from V and 3 bases from J, the junction kept 5 bases outside the gene matches. CDR3 size: 13 residues. Germline lookup yields CDR1 SQVTM and CDR2 ANQGSEA. CDR3 sequence reads: CSVGGGQYYGYTF. CDR3 sequence (DNA): TGCAGCGTTGGGGGGGGACAGTACTATGGCTACACCTTC.

The J gene is TRBJ1-2, the V gene TRBV29-1; TRBD1 might be the D (5 bases). The germline V gene has CDR1 SQVTM and CDR2 ANQGSEA. The CDR3 is made up of 13 amino acids. Trimming left V 5 bases short and J 2 bases short, with 12 bases between. CDR3 sequence (DNA): TGCAGCGTTCCTGCTCGACAGAACTATGGCTACACCTTC. As protein: CSVPARQNYGYTF.

This chain links TRBV6-1 with TRBJ2-5, with D maybe TRBD1 (5 bases). The CDR3 is 15 amino acids. CDR1 and CDR2 (germline): MNHNS, SASEGT. V was pared by 1 base and J by 3 bases, with 12 bases between. The CDR3 DNA reads TGTGCCAGCAGTGAAGGGACAATAGCCGAAGAGACCCAGTACTTC. Its translation: CASSEGTIAEETQYF.

The V gene is TRBV3-1, the J gene TRBJ2-6; the D is unclear. The CDR3 runs 17 residues. Trimming stripped 2 bases from V and 0 bases from J, with 11 bases between. Germline assignment: CDR1 LGHDT and CDR2 YNNKEL (reference sequence). DNA for the CDR3: TGTGCCAGCAGCCAAAGATTGAGAGGCTCTGGGGCCAACGTCCTGACTTTC. Translated: CASSQRLRGSGANVLTF.

In this sample, this clonotype turned up a few times. The chain has TRBV28 and TRBJ2-6, with unresolved D. The CDR3 sequence is 14 residues long. Germline V gene lookup returns CDR1 MDHEN and CDR2 SYDVKM. Deletions cut 3 bases from V and 2 bases from J, with 5 bases between. This chain's CDR3 is CASSFLAGANVLTF. DNA for the CDR3: TGTGCCAGCAGTTTTTTGGCTGGGGCCAACGTCCTGACTTTC.

The gene calls are TRBV7-9 and TRBJ2-7, with a tentative D call TRBD2 (5 bases). In germline, CDR1 is SEHNR, CDR2 FQNEAQ (reference sequence). This CDR3 contains 13 residues. V lost 2 bases to trimming and J lost 7 bases, with 12 bases between them. The CDR3 bases are TGTGCCAGCAGCTTATTCCTGACGGGAGAGCAGTACTTC. This codes for CASSLFLTGEQYF.

This clonotype was found once. The genes are TRBV4-3 and TRBJ2-1; D perhaps matches TRBD1 (7 bases). This CDR3 is built from 18 residues. Germline V CDR1 and CDR2: LGHNA, YSLEER. V shed 0 bases and J shed 7 bases, with 22 bases lying between them. The CDR3 protein is CASSQELPAVQGRNEQFF. DNA of the CDR3: TGCGCCAGCAGCCAAGAATTGCCAGCGGTACAGGGGAGGAATGAGCAGTTCTTC.

This chain joins TRBV25-1 and TRBJ2-3; D could derive from TRBD1 or TRBD2 (5 bases each). Trimming took 2 bases from V and 6 from J, leaving 12 bases between them. CDR3 length: 14 residues. The germline gives CDR1 MGHDK, CDR2 SYGVNS. In DNA form, the CDR3 reads TGTGCCAGCAGTGAAGGGGCCTCTAGCGATACGCAGTATTTT. Translated, it gives CASSEGASSDTQYF.

The CDR3 is CASSHADDRTYNEQFF. CDR3 nucleotides: TGTGCCAGCAGCCACGCGGACGACAGAACCTACAATGAGCAGTTCTTC. This sequence joins TRBV4-2 and TRBJ2-1; the D gene is possibly TRBD1 (5 bases). V lost 3 bases, J lost 2 bases, and 14 bases lay in between. The CDR3 covers 16 residues. Germline V lookup: CDR1 LGHNA, CDR2 YNFKEQ.